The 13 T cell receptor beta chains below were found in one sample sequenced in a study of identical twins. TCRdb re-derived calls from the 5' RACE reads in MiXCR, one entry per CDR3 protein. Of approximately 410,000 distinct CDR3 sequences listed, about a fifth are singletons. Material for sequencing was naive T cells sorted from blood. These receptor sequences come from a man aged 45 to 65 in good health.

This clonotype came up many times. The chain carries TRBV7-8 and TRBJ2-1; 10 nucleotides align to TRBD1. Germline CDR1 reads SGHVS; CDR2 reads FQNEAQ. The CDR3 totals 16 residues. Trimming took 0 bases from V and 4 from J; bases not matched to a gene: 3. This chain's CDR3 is CASSLARTGGYNEQFF. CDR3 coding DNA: TGTGCCAGCAGCTTAGCTAGGACAGGGGGTTACAATGAGCAGTTCTTC.

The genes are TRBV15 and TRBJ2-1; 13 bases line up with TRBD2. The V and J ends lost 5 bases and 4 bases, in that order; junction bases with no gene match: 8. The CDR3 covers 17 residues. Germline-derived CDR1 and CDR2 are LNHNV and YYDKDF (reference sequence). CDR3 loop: CATSAREGLAGYNEQFF. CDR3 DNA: TGTGCCACCAGCGCCCGAGAGGGACTAGCGGGGTACAATGAGCAGTTCTTC. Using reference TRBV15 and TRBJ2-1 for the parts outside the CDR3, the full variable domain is DAMVIQNPRYQVTQFGKPVTLSCSQTLNHNVMYWYQQKSSQAPKLLFHYYDKDFNNEADTPDNFQSRRPNTSFCFLDIRSPGLGDTAMYLCATSAREGLAGYNEQFFGPGTRLTVL.

The CDR3 bases are TGCAGTGCTAGTCACCAAAATCGGGGATCCTACGAGCAGTACTTC. Translated, it gives CSASHQNRGSYEQYF. This chain connects TRBV20-1 to TRBJ2-7, with D possibly being TRBD2 (5 bases). Trimming left V 3 bases short and J 1 base short, with 16 bases between. The CDR3 totals 15 residues. The germline V gene has CDR1 DFQATT and CDR2 SNEGSKA (reference sequence).

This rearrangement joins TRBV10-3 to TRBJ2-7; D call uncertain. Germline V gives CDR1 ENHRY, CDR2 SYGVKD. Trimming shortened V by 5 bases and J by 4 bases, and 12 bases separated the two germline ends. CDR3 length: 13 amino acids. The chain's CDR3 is CAISLSTAYEQYF. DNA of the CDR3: TGTGCCATCAGTCTTTCGACGGCTTACGAGCAGTACTTC.

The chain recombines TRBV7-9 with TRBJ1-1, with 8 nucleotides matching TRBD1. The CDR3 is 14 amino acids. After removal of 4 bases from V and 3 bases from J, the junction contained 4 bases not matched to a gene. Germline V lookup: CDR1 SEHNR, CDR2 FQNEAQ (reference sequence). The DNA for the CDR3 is TGTGCCAGCAGCTCGACAGGGGTCTACACTGAAGCTTTCTTT. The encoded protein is CASSSTGVYTEAFF.

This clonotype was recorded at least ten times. The CDR3 region has the DNA TGTGCCAGCAGCGTAGAAGGCTCAGGGGGTTATGGCTACACCTTC. Translating it yields CASSVEGSGGYGYTF. The V and J genes are TRBV9 and TRBJ1-2; the match to TRBD1 covers 7 bases. V dropped 0 bases and J dropped 5; count of bases not matched to a gene: 7. Germline loops: CDR1 SGDLS, CDR2 YYNGEE. This CDR3 contains 15 residues.

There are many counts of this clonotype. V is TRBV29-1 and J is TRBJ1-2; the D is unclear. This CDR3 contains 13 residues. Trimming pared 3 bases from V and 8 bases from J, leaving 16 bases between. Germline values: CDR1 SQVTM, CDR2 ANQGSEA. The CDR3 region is CSVDGLDLLGYTF. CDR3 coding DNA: TGCAGCGTTGACGGACTAGACCTTCTGGGCTACACCTTC.

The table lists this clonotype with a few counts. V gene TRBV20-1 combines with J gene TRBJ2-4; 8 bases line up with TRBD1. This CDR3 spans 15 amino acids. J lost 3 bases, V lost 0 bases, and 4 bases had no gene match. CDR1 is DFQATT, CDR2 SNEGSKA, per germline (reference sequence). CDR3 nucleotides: TGCAGTGCTAGAGAACCGGGACAGGTCAAAAACATTCAGTACTTC. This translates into CSAREPGQVKNIQYF.

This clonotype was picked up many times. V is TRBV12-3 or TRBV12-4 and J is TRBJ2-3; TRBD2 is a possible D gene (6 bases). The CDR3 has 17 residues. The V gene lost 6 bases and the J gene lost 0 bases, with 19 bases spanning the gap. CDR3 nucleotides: TGTGCCAGCAGCCCTCCTCGTGGAGGGTACAGCACAGATACGCAGTATTTT. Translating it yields CASSPPRGGYSTDTQYF.

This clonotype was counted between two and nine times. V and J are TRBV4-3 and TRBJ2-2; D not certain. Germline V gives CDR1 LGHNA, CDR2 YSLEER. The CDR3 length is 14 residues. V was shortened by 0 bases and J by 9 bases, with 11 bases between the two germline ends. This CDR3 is CASSQDTGVRELFF. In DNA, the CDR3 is TGCGCCAGCAGCCAAGACACTGGGGTCAGGGAGCTGTTTTTT.

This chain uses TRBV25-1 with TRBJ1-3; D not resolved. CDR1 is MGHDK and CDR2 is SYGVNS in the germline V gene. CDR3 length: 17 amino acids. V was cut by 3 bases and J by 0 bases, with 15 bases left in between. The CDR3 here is CASSDSLGRVSGNTIYF. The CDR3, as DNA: TGTGCCAGCAGTGATAGCCTTGGTCGGGTCTCTGGAAACACCATATATTTT.

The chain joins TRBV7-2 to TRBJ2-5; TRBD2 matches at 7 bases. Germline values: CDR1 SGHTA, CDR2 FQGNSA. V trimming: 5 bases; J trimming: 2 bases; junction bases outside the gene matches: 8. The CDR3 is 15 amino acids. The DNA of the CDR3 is TGTGCCAGCAGCGCCCGCCCGGGACTACAAGAGACCCAGTACTTC. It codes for CASSARPGLQETQYF.

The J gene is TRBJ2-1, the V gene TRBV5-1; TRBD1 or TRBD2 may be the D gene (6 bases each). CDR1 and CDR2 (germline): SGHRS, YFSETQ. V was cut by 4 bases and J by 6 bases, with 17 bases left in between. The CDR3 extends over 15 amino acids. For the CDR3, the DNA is TGCGCCAGCAGCAAAGGGACTCCCAGGGGCAATGAGCAGTTCTTC. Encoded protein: CASSKGTPRGNEQFF.